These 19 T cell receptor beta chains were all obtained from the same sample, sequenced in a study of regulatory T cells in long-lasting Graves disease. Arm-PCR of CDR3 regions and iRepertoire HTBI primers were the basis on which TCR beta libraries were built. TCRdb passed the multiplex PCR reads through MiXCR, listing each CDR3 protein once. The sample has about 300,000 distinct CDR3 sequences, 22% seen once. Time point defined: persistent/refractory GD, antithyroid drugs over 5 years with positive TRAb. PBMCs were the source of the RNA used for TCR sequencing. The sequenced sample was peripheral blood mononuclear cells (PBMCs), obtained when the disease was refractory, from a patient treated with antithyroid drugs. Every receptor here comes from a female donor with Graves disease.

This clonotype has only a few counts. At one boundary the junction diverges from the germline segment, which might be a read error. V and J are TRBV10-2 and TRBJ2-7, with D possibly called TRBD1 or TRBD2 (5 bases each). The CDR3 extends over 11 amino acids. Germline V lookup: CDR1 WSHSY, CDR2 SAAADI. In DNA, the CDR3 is TGCGCCAGCAGGGGGGTTGCTGCAACGGACTTC. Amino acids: CASRGVAATDF.

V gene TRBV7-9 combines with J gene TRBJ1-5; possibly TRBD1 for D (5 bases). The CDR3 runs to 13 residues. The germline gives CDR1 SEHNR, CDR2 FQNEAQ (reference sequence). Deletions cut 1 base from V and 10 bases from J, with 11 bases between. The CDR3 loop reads CASSLGQWQPQHF. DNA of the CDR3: TGTGCCAGCAGCTTAGGACAGTGGCAACCCCAGCATTTT.

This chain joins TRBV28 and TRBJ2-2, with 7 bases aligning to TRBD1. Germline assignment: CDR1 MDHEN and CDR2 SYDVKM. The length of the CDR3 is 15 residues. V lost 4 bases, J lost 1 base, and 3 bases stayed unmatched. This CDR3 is CASSWGTENTGELFF. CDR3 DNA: TGTGCCAGCAGTTGGGGGACAGAGAACACCGGGGAGCTGTTTTTT.

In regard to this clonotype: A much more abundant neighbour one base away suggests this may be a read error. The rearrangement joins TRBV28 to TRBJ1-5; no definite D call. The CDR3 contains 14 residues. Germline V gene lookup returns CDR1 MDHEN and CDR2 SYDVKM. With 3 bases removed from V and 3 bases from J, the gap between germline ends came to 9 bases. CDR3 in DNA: TGTGCCAGCAGTTTTACAGATTCCAATCAGCCCCAGCATTTT. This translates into CASSFTDSNQPQHF.

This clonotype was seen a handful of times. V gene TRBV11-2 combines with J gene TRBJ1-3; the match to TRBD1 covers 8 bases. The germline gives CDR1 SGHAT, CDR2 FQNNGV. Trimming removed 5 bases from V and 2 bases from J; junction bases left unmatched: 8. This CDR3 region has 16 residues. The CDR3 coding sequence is TGTGCCAGCAGCGTCTACAGGGGGGCTGCTGGAAACACCATATATTTT. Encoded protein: CASSVYRGAAGNTIYF.

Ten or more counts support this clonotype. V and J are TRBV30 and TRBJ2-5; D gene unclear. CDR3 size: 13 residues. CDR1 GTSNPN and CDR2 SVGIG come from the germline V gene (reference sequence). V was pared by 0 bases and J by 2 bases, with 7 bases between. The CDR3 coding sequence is TGTGCCTGGAGTGTTCGAGTACAAGAGACCCAGTACTTC. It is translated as CAWSVRVQETQYF. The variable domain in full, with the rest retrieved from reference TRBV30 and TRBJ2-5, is SQTIHQWPATLVQPVGSPLSLECTVEGTSNPNLYWYRQAAGRGLQLLFYSVGIGQISSEVPQNLSASRPQDRQFILSSKKLLLSDSGFYLCAWSVRVQETQYFGPGTRLLVL.

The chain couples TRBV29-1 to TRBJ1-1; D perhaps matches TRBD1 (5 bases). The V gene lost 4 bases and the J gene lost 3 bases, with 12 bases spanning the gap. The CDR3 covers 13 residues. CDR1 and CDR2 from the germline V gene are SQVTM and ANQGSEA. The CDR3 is CSVVLGGDTEAFF. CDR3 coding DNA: TGCAGCGTTGTTTTGGGGGGGGACACTGAAGCTTTCTTT.

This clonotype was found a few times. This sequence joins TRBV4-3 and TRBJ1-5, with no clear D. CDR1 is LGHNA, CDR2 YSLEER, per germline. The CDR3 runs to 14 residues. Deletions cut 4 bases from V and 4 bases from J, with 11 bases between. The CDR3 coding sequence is TGCGCCAGCAGCCCCCATGCCGGGAATCAGCCCCAGCATTTT. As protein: CASSPHAGNQPQHF.

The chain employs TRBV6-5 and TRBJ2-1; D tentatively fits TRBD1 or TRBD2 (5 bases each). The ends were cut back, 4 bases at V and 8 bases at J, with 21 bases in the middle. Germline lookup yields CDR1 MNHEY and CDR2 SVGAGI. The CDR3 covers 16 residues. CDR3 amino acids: CASSSKKDGGRDEQFF. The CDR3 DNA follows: TGTGCCAGCAGTTCTAAAAAGGACGGAGGCAGGGATGAGCAGTTCTTC.

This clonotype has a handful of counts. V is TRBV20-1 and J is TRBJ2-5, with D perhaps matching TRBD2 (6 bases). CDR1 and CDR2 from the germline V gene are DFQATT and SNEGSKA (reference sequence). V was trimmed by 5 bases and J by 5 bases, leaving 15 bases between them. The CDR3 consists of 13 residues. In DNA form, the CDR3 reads TGCAGTGCTTCGGAACCGGGGAGGGAGACCCAGTACTTC. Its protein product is CSASEPGRETQYF.

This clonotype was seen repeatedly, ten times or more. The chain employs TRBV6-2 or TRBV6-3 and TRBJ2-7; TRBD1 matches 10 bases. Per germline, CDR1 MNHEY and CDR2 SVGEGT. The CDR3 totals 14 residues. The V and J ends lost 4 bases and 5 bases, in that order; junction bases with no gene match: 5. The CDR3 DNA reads TGTGCCAGCAGTTCTGACAGGGGGCACGACGAGCAGTACTTC. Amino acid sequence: CASSSDRGHDEQYF.

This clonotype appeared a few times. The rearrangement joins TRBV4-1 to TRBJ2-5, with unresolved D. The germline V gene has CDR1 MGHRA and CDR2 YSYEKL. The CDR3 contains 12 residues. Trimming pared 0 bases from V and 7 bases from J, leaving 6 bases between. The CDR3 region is CASSQEFGTQYF. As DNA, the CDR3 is TGCGCCAGCAGCCAAGAGTTCGGGACCCAGTACTTC.

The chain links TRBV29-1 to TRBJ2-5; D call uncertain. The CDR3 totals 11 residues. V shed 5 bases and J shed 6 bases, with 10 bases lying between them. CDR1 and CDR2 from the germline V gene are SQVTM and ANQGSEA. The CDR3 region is CSVTTPKTQYF. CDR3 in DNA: TGCAGCGTTACTACTCCCAAGACCCAGTACTTC.

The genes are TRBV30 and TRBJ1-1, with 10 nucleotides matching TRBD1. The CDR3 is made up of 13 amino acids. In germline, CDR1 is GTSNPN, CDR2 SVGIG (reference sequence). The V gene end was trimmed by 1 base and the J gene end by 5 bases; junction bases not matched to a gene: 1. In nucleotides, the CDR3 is TGTGCCTGGAGTGGACAGGGGGCAACTGAAGCTTTCTTT. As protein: CAWSGQGATEAFF.

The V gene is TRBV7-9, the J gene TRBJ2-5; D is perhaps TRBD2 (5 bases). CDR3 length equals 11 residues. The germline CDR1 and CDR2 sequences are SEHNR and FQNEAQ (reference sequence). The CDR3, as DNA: TGTGCGTTGCGGGTCCAAGAGACCCAGTACTTC. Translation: CALRVQETQYF.

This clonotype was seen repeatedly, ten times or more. The CDR3 bases are TGTGCCAGCAGTGCGCCCTTGGGACAGGCCGCAAACTATGGCTACACCTTC. Translation: CASSAPLGQAANYGYTF. The chain carries TRBV28 and TRBJ1-2; 8 positions match TRBD1. V lost 5 bases, J lost 2 bases, and 13 bases stayed unmatched. This CDR3 is 17 amino acids long. CDR1 MDHEN and CDR2 SYDVKM come from the germline V gene.

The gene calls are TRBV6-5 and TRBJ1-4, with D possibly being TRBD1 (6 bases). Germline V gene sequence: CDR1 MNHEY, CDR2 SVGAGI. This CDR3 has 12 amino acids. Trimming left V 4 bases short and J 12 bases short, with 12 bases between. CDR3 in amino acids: CASSWGAVELFF. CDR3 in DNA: TGTGCCAGCAGTTGGGGGGCAGTTGAACTGTTTTTT.

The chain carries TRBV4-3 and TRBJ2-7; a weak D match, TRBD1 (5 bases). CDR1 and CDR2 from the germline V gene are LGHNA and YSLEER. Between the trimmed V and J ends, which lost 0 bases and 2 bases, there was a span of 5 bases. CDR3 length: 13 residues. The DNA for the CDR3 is TGCGCCAGCAGCCAAGACAGGGCCTACGAGCAGTACTTC. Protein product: CASSQDRAYEQYF.

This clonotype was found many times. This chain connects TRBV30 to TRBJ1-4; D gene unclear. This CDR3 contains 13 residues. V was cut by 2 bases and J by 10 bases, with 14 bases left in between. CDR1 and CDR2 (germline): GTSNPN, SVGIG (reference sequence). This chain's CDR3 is CAWSRGEGSKLFF. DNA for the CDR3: TGTGCCTGGAGTCGCGGGGAAGGCTCAAAACTGTTTTTT.